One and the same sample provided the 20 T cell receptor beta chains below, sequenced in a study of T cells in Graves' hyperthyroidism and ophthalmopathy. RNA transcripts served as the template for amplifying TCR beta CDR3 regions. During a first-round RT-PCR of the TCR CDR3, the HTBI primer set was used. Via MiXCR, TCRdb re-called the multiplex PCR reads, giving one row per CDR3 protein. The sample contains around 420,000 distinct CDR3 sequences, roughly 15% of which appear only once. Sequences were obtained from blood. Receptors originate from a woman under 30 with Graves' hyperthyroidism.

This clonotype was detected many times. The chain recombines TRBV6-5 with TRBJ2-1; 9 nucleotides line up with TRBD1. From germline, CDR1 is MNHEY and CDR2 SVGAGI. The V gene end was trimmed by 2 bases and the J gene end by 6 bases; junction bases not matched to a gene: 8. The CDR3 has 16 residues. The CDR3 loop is CASSYQQGAGLNEQFF. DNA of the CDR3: TGTGCCAGCAGTTACCAACAGGGGGCAGGACTCAATGAGCAGTTCTTC.

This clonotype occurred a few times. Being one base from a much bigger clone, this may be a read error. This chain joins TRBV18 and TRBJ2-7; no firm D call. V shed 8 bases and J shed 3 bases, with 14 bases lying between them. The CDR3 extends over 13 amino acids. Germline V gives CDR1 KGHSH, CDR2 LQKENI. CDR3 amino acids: CASTLGPSYEQYF. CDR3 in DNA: TGTGCCAGCACCCTCGGACCCAGCTACGAGCAGTACTTC.

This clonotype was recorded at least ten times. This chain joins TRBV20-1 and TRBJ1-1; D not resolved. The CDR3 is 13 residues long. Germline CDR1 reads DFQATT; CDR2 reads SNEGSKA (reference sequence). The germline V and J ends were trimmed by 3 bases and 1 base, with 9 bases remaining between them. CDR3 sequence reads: CSARFAGNTEAFF. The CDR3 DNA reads TGCAGTGCTAGGTTCGCAGGGAACACTGAAGCTTTCTTT.

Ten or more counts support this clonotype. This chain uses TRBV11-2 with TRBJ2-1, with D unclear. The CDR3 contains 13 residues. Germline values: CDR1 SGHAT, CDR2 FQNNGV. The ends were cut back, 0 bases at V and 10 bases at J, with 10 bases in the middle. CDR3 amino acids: CASSLEPTREQFF. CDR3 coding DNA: TGTGCCAGCAGCTTAGAACCAACGAGGGAGCAGTTCTTC.

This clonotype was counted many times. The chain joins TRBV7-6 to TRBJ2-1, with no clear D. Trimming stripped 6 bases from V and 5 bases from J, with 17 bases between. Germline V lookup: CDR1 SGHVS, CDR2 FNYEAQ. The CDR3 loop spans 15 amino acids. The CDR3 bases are TGTGCCAGCAGTTCGAGGAATGGGTCTCACAATGAGCAGTTCTTC. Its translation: CASSSRNGSHNEQFF.

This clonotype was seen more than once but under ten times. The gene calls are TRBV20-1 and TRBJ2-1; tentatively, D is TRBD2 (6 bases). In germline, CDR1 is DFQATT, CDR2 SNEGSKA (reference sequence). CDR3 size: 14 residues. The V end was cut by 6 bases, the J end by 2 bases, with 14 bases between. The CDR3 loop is CSAQGAGPYNEQFF. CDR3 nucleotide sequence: TGCAGTGCCCAAGGAGCGGGCCCCTACAATGAGCAGTTCTTC.

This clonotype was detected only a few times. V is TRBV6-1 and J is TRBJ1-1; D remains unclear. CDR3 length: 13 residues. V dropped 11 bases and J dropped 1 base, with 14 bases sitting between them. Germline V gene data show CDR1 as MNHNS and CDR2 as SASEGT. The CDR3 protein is CAHRTGENTEAFF. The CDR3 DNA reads TGTGCCCATAGGACCGGGGAGAACACTGAAGCTTTCTTT.

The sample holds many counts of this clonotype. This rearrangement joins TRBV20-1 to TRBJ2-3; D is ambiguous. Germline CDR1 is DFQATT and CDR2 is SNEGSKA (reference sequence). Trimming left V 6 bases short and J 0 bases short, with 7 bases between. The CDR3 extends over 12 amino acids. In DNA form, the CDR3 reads TGCAGTGCAACGCCTAGCACAGATACGCAGTATTTT. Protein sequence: CSATPSTDTQYF.

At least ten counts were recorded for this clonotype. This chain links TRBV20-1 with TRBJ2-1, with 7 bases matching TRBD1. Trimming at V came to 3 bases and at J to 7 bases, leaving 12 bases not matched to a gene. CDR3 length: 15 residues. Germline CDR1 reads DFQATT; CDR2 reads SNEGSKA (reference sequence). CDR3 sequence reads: CSASVGAGGSNEQFF. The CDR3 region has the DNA TGCAGTGCTAGTGTTGGGGCAGGGGGATCGAATGAGCAGTTCTTC.

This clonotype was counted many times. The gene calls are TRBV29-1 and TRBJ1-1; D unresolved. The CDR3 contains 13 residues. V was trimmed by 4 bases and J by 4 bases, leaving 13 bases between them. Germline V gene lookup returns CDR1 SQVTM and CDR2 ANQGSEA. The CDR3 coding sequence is TGCAGCGTTGCCGGCCGGTTGGGCACTGAAGCTTTCTTT. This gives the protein CSVAGRLGTEAFF. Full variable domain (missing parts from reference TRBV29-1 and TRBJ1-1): SAVISQKPSRDICQRGTSLTIQCQVDSQVTMMFWYRQQPGQSLTLIATANQGSEATYESGFVIDKFPISRPNLTFSTLTVSNMSPEDSSIYLCSVAGRLGTEAFFGQGTRLTVV.

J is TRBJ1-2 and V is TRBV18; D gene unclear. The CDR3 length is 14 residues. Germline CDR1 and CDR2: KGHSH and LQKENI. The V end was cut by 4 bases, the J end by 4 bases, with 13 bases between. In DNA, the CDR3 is TGTGCCAGCTCACAGGAGGGTCCCTCCTATGGCTACACCTTC. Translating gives CASSQEGPSYGYTF.

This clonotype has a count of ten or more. DNA for the CDR3: TGTGCCTGGAGTTCTTCAGCCTCTGGCTATGGCTACACCTTC. Translation: CAWSSSASGYGYTF. V gene TRBV30 combines with J gene TRBJ1-2; D is unresolved. The V end lost 2 bases, the J end lost 4 bases, and 14 bases lay between the germline ends. CDR3 length: 14 amino acids. Germline V lookup: CDR1 GTSNPN, CDR2 SVGIG (reference sequence). Supplemented by reference TRBV30 and TRBJ1-2, the full variable domain reads SQTIHQWPATLVQPVGSPLSLECTVEGTSNPNLYWYRQAAGRGLQLLFYSVGIGQISSEVPQNLSASRPQDRQFILSSKKLLLSDSGFYLCAWSSSASGYGYTFGSGTRLTVV.

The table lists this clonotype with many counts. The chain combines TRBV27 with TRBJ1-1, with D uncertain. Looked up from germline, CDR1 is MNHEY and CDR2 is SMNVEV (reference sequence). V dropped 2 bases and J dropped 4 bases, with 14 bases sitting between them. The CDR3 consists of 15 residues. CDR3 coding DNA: TGTGCCAGCAGTTTACGTGCCGCTGAGGGCACTGAAGCTTTCTTT. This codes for CASSLRAAEGTEAFF.

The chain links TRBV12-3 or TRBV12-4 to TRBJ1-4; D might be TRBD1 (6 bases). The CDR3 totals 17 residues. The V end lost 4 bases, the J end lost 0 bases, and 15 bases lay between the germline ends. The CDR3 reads CASSSLRGGATNEKLFF. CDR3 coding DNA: TGTGCCAGCAGTTCCTTAAGGGGGGGAGCAACTAATGAAAAACTGTTTTTT.

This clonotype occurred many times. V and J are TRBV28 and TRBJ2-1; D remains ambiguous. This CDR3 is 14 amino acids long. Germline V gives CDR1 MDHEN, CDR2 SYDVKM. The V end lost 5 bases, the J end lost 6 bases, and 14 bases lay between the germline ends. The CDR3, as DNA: TGTGCCAGCAGTACCCCCGCCGGCGGCAATGAGCAGTTCTTC. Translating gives CASSTPAGGNEQFF.

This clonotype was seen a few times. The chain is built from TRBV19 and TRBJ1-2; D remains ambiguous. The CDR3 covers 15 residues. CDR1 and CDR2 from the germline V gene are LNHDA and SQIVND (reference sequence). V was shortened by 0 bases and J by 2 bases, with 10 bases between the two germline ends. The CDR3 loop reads CASSIDPGRNYGYTF. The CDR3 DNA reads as TGTGCCAGTAGTATAGATCCTGGCAGAAACTATGGCTACACCTTC.

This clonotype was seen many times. The CDR3, as DNA: TGTGCCAGCAGTTACGGGGGAGGGACATACGAGCAGTACTTC. This encodes CASSYGGGTYEQYF. The chain combines TRBV6-2 or TRBV6-3 with TRBJ2-7; D may be TRBD2 (7 bases). The V gene's germline CDR1 is MNHEY and CDR2 SVGEGT. V was pared by 2 bases and J by 4 bases, with 12 bases between. The CDR3 spans 14 residues.

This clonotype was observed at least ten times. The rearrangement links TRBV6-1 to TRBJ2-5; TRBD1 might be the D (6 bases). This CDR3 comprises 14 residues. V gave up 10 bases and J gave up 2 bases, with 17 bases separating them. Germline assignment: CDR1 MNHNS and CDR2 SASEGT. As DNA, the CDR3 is TGTGCCACGACTTTCGGGACAACTCAAGAGACCCAGTACTTC. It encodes CATTFGTTQETQYF.

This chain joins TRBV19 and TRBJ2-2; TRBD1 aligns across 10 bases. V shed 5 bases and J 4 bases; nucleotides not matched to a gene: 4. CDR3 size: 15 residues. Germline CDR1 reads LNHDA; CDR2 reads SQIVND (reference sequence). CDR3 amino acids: CASSSRTGGTGELFF. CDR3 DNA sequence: TGTGCCAGTAGTTCTCGGACAGGGGGCACCGGGGAGCTGTTTTTT.

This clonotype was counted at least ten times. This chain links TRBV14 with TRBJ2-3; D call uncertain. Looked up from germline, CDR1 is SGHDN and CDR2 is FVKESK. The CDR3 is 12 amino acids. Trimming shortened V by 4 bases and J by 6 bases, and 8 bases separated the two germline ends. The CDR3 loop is CASSPFGDTQYF. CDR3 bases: TGTGCCAGCAGCCCGTTCGGGGATACGCAGTATTTT.